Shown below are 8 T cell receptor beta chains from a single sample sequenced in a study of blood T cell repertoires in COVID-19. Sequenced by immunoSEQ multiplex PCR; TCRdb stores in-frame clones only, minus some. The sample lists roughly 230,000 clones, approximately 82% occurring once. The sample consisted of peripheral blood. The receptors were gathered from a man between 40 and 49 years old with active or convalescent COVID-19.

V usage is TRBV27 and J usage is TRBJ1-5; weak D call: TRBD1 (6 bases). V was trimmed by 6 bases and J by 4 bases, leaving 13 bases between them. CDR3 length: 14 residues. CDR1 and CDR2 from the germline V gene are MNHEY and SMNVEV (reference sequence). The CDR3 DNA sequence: TGTGCCAGCAGCCAAGACAGGTTGAATCAGCCCCAGCATTTT. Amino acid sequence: CASSQDRLNQPQHF.

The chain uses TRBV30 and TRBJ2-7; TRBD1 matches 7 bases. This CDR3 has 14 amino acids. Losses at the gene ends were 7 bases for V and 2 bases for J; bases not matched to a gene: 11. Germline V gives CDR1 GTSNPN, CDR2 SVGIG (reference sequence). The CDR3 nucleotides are TGTGCCTTTGAGGCGACAGGGCCGACCTACGAGCAGTACTTC. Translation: CAFEATGPTYEQYF.

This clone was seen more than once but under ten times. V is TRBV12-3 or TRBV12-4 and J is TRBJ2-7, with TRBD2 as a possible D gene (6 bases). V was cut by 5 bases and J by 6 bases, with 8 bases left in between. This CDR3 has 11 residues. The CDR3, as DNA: TGTGCCAGCAGTAAGGGAGGCGAGCAGTACTTC. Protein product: CASSKGGEQYF.

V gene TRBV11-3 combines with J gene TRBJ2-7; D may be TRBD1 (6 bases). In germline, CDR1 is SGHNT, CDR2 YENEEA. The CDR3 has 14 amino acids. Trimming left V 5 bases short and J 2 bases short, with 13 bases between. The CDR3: CASSPQGNTYEQYF. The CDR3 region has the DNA TGTGCCAGCAGCCCACAGGGAAATACCTACGAGCAGTACTTC.

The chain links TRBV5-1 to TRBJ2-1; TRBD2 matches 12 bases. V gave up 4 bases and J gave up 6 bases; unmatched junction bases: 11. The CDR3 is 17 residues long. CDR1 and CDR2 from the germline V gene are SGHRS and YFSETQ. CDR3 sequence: CASSKNRLAGDSNEQFF. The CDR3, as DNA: TGCGCCAGCAGCAAAAACCGACTAGCGGGAGATAGCAATGAGCAGTTCTTC.

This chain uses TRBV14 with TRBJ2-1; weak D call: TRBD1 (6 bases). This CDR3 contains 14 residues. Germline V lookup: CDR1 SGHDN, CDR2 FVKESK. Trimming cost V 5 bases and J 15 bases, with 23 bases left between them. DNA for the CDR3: TGTGCCAGCAGCGAGACCGGAACAGGGCTGGGCACGTTCTTC. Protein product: CASSETGTGLGTFF.

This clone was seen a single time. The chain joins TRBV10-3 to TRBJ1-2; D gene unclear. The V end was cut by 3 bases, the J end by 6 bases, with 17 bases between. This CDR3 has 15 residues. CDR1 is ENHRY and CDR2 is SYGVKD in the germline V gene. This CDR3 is CAISDRLGGLDGYTF. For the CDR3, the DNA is TGTGCCATCAGTGATAGGTTAGGTGGACTTGATGGCTACACCTTC.

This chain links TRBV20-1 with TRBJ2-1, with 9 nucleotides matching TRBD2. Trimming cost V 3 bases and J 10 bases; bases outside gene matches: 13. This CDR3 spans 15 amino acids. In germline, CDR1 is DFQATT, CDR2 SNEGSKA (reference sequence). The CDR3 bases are TGCAGTGCTAGTGGAGTAGCGGGGGACTCTAGGGAGCAGTTCTTC. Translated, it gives CSASGVAGDSREQFF.